Given below is one TCR beta chain in context. The CDR3 is 12 residues long. CDR1 is SQVTM and CDR2 is ANQGSEA in the germline V gene. V lost 4 bases, J lost 8 bases, and 12 bases lay in between. This entry is derived from a study of blood T cell repertoires in COVID-19. Sequencing was performed with immunoSEQ multiplex PCR; in TCRdb, only in-frame clones are kept and a portion is missing. The top ten hold about 5.8% of the sample, which has nearly 80,000 clones, less than 90% seen once. The TCR was taken from a man in his sixties with active or convalescent COVID-19. Sequences were obtained from peripheral blood. V gene TRBV29-1 combines with J gene TRBJ2-1; D possibly corresponds to TRBD2 (5 bases). CDR3 bases: TGCAGCGTTGTGTTGGCTAGCCATGAGCAGTTCTTC. Protein sequence: CSVVLASHEQFF.